The 14 T cell receptor beta chains given below trace back to one sample, sequenced in a study of blood T cell repertoires in COVID-19. Using immunoSEQ multiplex PCR, the repertoire was profiled, and TCRdb retains in-frame clones only, with some absent. This table has approximately 240,000 clones, 65% to 85% appearing once. What was sequenced was peripheral blood. The receptors originated from a woman in her thirties who had recovered from COVID-19.

Many counts were recorded for this clone. The V gene is TRBV4-2, the J gene TRBJ2-7; TRBD1 aligns across 7 bases. V shed 0 bases and J 2 bases; nucleotides not matched to a gene: 7. The CDR3 is made up of 16 amino acids. Germline assignment: CDR1 LGHNA and CDR2 YNFKEQ. CDR3 DNA sequence: TGTGCCAGCAGCCAAGATCGAGGGGGCTCAACCTACGAGCAGTACTTC. Protein product: CASSQDRGGSTYEQYF.

This clone occurred once. The rearrangement uses TRBV5-4 and TRBJ2-7; D is possibly TRBD1 (5 bases). The CDR3 is 13 residues long. CDR1 is SGHNT, CDR2 YYREEE, per germline (reference sequence). V shed 4 bases and J shed 4 bases, with 12 bases lying between them. The CDR3 reads CASSPFQGYEQYF. Written as DNA, the CDR3 is TGTGCCAGCAGCCCTTTCCAGGGATACGAGCAGTACTTC. Together with reference TRBV5-4 and TRBJ2-7, the CDR3 gives the full variable domain: ETGVTQSPTHLIKTRGQQVTLRCSSQSGHNTVSWYQQALGQGPQFIFQYYREEENGRGNFPPRFSGLQFPNYSSELNVNALELDDSALYLCASSPFQGYEQYFGPGTRLTVT.

The sample holds one count of this clone. The rearrangement joins TRBV5-1 to TRBJ2-4; 8 positions agree with TRBD1. The CDR3 runs 13 residues. Germline CDR1 SGHRS, CDR2 YFSETQ. The junction had 3 bases not matched to a gene; V was cut back by 4 bases and J by 6 bases. CDR3 DNA sequence: TGCGCCAGCAGCGGACAGGGCGGAAACATTCAGTACTTC. Its translation: CASSGQGGNIQYF.

The table lists this clone with a few counts. The chain joins TRBV2 to TRBJ2-2, with D perhaps TRBD2 (5 bases). The V gene's germline CDR1 is SNHLY and CDR2 FYNNEI. The CDR3 is made up of 16 amino acids. Trimming took off 1 base at V and 4 bases at J, with 13 bases between the two ends. The CDR3 is CASSEGVWEITGELFF. CDR3 DNA sequence: TGTGCCAGCAGTGAAGGTGTATGGGAGATCACCGGGGAGCTGTTTTTT.

This chain joins TRBV10-2 and TRBJ2-7; TRBD1 agrees at 7 bases. Germline values: CDR1 WSHSY, CDR2 SAAADI. J gave up 6 bases and V 6 bases, and 8 bases lay outside the gene matches. This CDR3 is 13 amino acids long. Written as DNA, the CDR3 is TGCGCCAGCAGCCCGAGGGGGCTTGGCGAGCAGTACTTC. This translates into CASSPRGLGEQYF.

The V gene is TRBV24-1, the J gene TRBJ2-2; D is possibly TRBD2 (6 bases). V dropped 0 bases and J dropped 5 bases, with 15 bases sitting between them. Germline assignment: CDR1 KGHDR and CDR2 SFDVKD. CDR3 length: 17 amino acids. In DNA, the CDR3 is TGTGCCACCAGTGATTTGCAAACGGGGGTTGGAACCGGGGAGCTGTTTTTT. This sequence encodes CATSDLQTGVGTGELFF.

The genes are TRBV7-3 and TRBJ1-2; 8 bases are shared with TRBD1. The CDR3 contains 12 residues. J lost 13 bases, V lost 3 bases, and 7 bases had no gene match. CDR1 SGHTA and CDR2 FQGTGA come from the germline V gene. CDR3 region: CASSFDRGGLTF. The CDR3 region has the DNA TGTGCCAGCAGCTTTGACAGGGGAGGTCTCACCTTC.

This rearrangement joins TRBV2 to TRBJ1-2; 10 bases map to TRBD1. Germline loops: CDR1 SNHLY, CDR2 FYNNEI. The J segment lost 5 bases and the V segment lost 11 bases, leaving 8 bases of the junction unmatched. The CDR3 covers 13 residues. CDR3 protein: CAFPGQGPYGYTF. The DNA for the CDR3 is TGTGCCTTTCCGGGACAGGGGCCGTATGGCTACACCTTC.

The chain employs TRBV18 and TRBJ1-2; possible D gene TRBD1, 5 bases. The germline V gene encodes CDR1 KGHSH and CDR2 LQKENI. CDR3 length: 13 residues. Trimming left V 2 bases short and J 4 bases short, with 8 bases between. CDR3 nucleotides: TGTGCCAGCTCACCAAGCGACAGCTATGGCTACACCTTC. This gives the protein CASSPSDSYGYTF.

The chain links TRBV20-1 to TRBJ2-4; 7 bases map to TRBD2. Germline V lookup: CDR1 DFQATT, CDR2 SNEGSKA (reference sequence). J gave up 3 bases and V 3 bases, and 8 bases lay outside the gene matches. The CDR3 extends over 15 amino acids. The DNA of the CDR3 is TGCAGTGCTAGTTTAGGGCTAGCGGACAAAAACATTCAGTACTTC. Encoded protein: CSASLGLADKNIQYF.

The V call is TRBV28, the J call TRBJ1-2; 8 bases fit TRBD1. Germline lookup yields CDR1 MDHEN and CDR2 SYDVKM. V trimming: 8 bases; J trimming: 6 bases; junction bases outside the gene matches: 8. The CDR3 is 13 residues long. The CDR3 sequence is CASRPTGVDGYTF. The CDR3 coding sequence is TGTGCCAGCCGACCGACAGGGGTGGATGGCTACACCTTC.

The gene calls are TRBV12-3 or TRBV12-4 and TRBJ2-7; D uncertain. Trimming cost V 3 bases and J 1 base, with 7 bases left between them. The CDR3 consists of 13 residues. In nucleotides, the CDR3 is TGTGCCAGCAGTTTTCCAGGATCCTACGAGCAGTACTTC. It encodes CASSFPGSYEQYF.

This clone has just one count. V and J are TRBV5-4 and TRBJ2-2; D unresolved. CDR3 length: 14 amino acids. V shed 5 bases and J shed 3 bases, with 11 bases lying between them. The germline V gene encodes CDR1 SGHNT and CDR2 YYREEE (reference sequence). The CDR3 nucleotides are TGTGCCAGCAGGTATAATCCTGACACCGGGGAGCTGTTTTTT. Translated: CASRYNPDTGELFF.

This chain uses TRBV29-1 with TRBJ2-7, with 11 bases that match TRBD2. CDR1 is SQVTM, CDR2 ANQGSEA, per germline. The CDR3 covers 15 residues. Trimming took 6 bases from V and 0 from J; bases not matched to a gene: 7. The CDR3 region is CSVSFGTSGSYEQYF. In nucleotides, the CDR3 is TGCAGCGTGAGCTTCGGGACTAGCGGCTCCTACGAGCAGTACTTC.